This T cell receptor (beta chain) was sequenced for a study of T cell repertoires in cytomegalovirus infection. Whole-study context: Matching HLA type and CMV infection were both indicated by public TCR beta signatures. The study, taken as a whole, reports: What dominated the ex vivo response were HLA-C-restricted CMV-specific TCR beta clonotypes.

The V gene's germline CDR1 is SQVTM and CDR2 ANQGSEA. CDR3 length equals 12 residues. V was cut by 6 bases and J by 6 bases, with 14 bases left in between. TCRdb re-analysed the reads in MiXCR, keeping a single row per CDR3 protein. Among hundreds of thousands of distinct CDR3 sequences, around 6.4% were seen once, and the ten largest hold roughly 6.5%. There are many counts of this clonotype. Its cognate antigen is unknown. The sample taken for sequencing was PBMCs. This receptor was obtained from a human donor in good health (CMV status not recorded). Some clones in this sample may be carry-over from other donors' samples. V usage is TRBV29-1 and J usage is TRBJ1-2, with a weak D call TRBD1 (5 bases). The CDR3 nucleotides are TGCAGCGTCTATCGGGGGATCGATGGCTACACCTTC. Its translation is CSVYRGIDGYTF. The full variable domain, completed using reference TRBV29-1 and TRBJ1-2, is SAVISQKPSRDICQRGTSLTIQCQVDSQVTMMFWYRQQPGQSLTLIATANQGSEATYESGFVIDKFPISRPNLTFSTLTVSNMSPEDSSIYLCSVYRGIDGYTFGSGTRLTVV.